This entry lists 17 T cell receptor beta chains sequenced from one sample in a study of blood T cells in healthy people across ages. The authors ran a second PCR of about 6 to 11 cycles using a sample-barcoded 5' primer and a J-beta primer mix. TCRdb passed the 5' RACE reads through MiXCR, listing each CDR3 protein once. This repertoire shows over 1,500,000 distinct CDR3 sequences, about 39% found once; its top ten account for under 25%. Sequences were obtained from blood. The origin of the receptors is a human donor in good health.

This clonotype was observed a handful of times. The V gene is TRBV6-2 or TRBV6-3, the J gene TRBJ2-5; D tentatively reads TRBD1 or TRBD2 (5 bases each). The J call may be faulty, since TRBJ2-7 better matches the DNA end. The CDR3 has 14 residues. Per germline, CDR1 MNHEY and CDR2 SVGEGT. The CDR3 DNA follows: TGTGCCAGCAGTTACGCAGGGACGTCACCCGAGCAGTACTTC. This sequence encodes CASSYAGTSPEQYF.

The J gene is TRBJ1-2, the V gene TRBV28; D not resolved. CDR3 size: 12 residues. Trimming shortened V by 5 bases and J by 8 bases, and 12 bases separated the two germline ends. CDR1 MDHEN and CDR2 SYDVKM come from the germline V gene. The CDR3 DNA reads as TGTGCCAGCAGTGGAGGGAGCGGAGGCTACACCTTC. Translated: CASSGGSGGYTF.

This clonotype was picked up many times. This chain joins TRBV5-1 and TRBJ2-7, with 9 bases lining up with TRBD2. With 3 bases clipped from V and 3 bases from J, the junction kept 7 bases outside the gene matches. Germline CDR1 and CDR2: SGHRS and YFSETQ. This CDR3 region has 15 residues. CDR3 protein: CASSSGLARNYEQYF. The CDR3, as DNA: TGCGCCAGCAGCTCAGGACTAGCGAGGAACTACGAGCAGTACTTC. Variable domain in full (rest from reference TRBV5-1 and TRBJ2-7): KAGVTQTPRYLIKTRGQQVTLSCSPISGHRSVSWYQQTPGQGLQFLFEYFSETQRNKGNFPGRFSGRQFSNSRSEMNVSTLELGDSALYLCASSSGLARNYEQYFGPGTRLTVT.

The rearrangement uses TRBV4-2 and TRBJ2-7; 14 bases agree with TRBD2. With the DNA end fitting TRBJ2-5 better, the J assignment may be wrong. There are 16 residues in the CDR3. The germline V gene encodes CDR1 LGHNA and CDR2 YNFKEQ. DNA for the CDR3: TGTGCCAGCAGCCACGGACTAGCGGGGGGAGAAGAGACCCAGTACTTC. Translating gives CASSHGLAGGEETQYF.

This clonotype showed up just a few times. At one end, the junction sequence differs from germline, possibly due to a read error. The chain has TRBV7-2 and TRBJ2-1; D is perhaps TRBD2 (6 bases). The J call may be wrong; the DNA end is better matched by TRBJ2-7. In germline, CDR1 is SGHTA, CDR2 FQGNSA. The CDR3 extends over 13 amino acids. The CDR3 loop reads CASSLQTGDEQYF. CDR3 nucleotide sequence: TGCGCCAGCAGCTTGCAAACGGGGGACGAGCAGTACTTC.

V usage is TRBV5-6 and J usage is TRBJ1-2; TRBD1 matches at 9 bases. This CDR3 has 16 residues. Germline V gene data show CDR1 as SGHDT and CDR2 as YYEEEE. V dropped 3 bases and J dropped 3; count of bases not matched to a gene: 9. The DNA of the CDR3 is TGTGCCAGCAGCTCGACGACAGGGGGAGATCACTATGGCTACACCTTC. Translation: CASSSTTGGDHYGYTF.

This clonotype was seen a handful of times. The rearrangement uses TRBV7-6 and TRBJ2-7; tentatively, D is TRBD2 (6 bases). The CDR3 is 15 amino acids. Trimming cost V 5 bases and J 2 bases, with 16 bases left between them. Germline CDR1 reads SGHVS; CDR2 reads FNYEAQ. The CDR3 reads CASSRGGADTYEQYF. In nucleotides, the CDR3 is TGTGCCAGCAGCAGAGGAGGGGCCGACACCTACGAGCAGTACTTC.

This clonotype was detected only a few times. This may be a read error: a much more frequent sequence differs by one nucleotide. This chain connects TRBV3-1 to TRBJ2-7, with 10 bases fitting TRBD1. Germline CDR1 is LGHDT and CDR2 is YNNKEL (reference sequence). J was trimmed by 3 bases and V by 8 bases; bases with no gene match: 7. The CDR3 loop spans 14 amino acids. CDR3 amino acids: CASQGGTGVYEQYF. The CDR3 region has the DNA TGTGCCAGCCAAGGGGGGACAGGGGTCTACGAGCAGTACTTC.

The sample holds a few counts of this clonotype. The rearrangement uses TRBV12-3 or TRBV12-4 and TRBJ2-7; 9 bases are a match to TRBD1. There are 13 residues in the CDR3. The V gene end was trimmed by 8 bases and the J gene end by 4 bases; junction bases not matched to a gene: 6. The CDR3 DNA is TGTGCCAGCCGACAGGGGGGCAAATACGAGCAGTACTTC. Translating gives CASRQGGKYEQYF.

This clonotype was counted between two and nine times. The junction does not match germline at one end; this may be a read error. The chain links TRBV29-1 to TRBJ1-4, with 9 bases matching TRBD1. Per germline, CDR1 SQVTM and CDR2 ANQGSEA. This CDR3 contains 13 residues. The CDR3 here is CSVNRGLNEELFF. The DNA for the CDR3 is TGCAGCGTCAACAGGGGGCTGAATGAAGAACTGTTTTTT.

Turning to this clonotype: At one end, the junction sequence differs from germline, possibly due to a read error. V gene TRBV5-1 combines with J gene TRBJ2-3; D remains ambiguous. The germline V gene has CDR1 SGHRS and CDR2 YFSETQ. This CDR3 contains 14 residues. CDR3 region: CAGSLVSSTDMQYF. The CDR3, as DNA: TGCGCCGGCAGCTTGGTTAGTAGCACAGATATGCAGTATTTT. Combining the CDR3 with reference TRBV5-1 and TRBJ2-3 gives the whole variable domain KAGVTQTPRYLIKTRGQQVTLSCSPISGHRSVSWYQQTPGQGLQFLFEYFSETQRNKGNFPGRFSGRQFSNSRSEMNVSTLELGDSALYLCAGSLVSSTDMQYFGPGTRLTVL.

This clonotype was counted a few times. The V and J genes are TRBV4-2 and TRBJ2-4; the D is unclear. Germline V gives CDR1 LGHNA, CDR2 YNFKEQ. Trimming shortened V by 3 bases and J by 8 bases, and 8 bases separated the two germline ends. The CDR3 is 12 amino acids. The CDR3 reads CASSQGSDIQYF. The CDR3 DNA is TGTGCCAGCAGCCAGGGCTCGGACATTCAGTACTTC.

The chain recombines TRBV12-3 or TRBV12-4 with TRBJ2-7; D remains ambiguous. The CDR3 runs 14 residues. With 2 bases removed from V and 6 bases from J, the gap between germline ends came to 14 bases. The CDR3 loop is CASSLRFTRVEQYF. In nucleotides, the CDR3 is TGTGCCAGCAGTTTAAGGTTTACCCGAGTCGAGCAGTACTTC.

This chain links TRBV7-2 with TRBJ2-4, with 8 bases that match TRBD1. The better agreement between TRBJ2-7 and the DNA end casts doubt on the J call. This CDR3 has 16 amino acids. Looked up from germline, CDR1 is SGHTA and CDR2 is FQGNSA. In DNA, the CDR3 is TGTGCCAGCAGCTCCCCTACTTCGGACAGGGTCTACGAGCAGTACTTC. Its translation is CASSSPTSDRVYEQYF.

This clonotype was recorded a few times. A read error is possible here, since a much larger clone lies one base away. The chain joins TRBV4-2 to TRBJ2-4; D unclear. Trimming took 1 base from V and 8 from J, leaving 15 bases between them. CDR3 length equals 15 residues. Germline values: CDR1 LGHNA, CDR2 YNFKEQ. The CDR3 spells CASSQVISGEDIQYF. The CDR3 nucleotides read TGTGCCAGCAGCCAAGTTATCTCCGGAGAGGACATTCAGTACTTC.

J is TRBJ1-6 and V is TRBV6-6; D gene uncertain. Looked up from germline, CDR1 is MNHNY and CDR2 is SVGAGI (reference sequence). V gave up 0 bases and J gave up 10 bases, with 7 bases separating them. The CDR3 length is 13 residues. Written as DNA, the CDR3 is TGTGCCAGCAGTTACTCTTTGTTGTCACCCCTCCACTTT. Its protein is CASSYSLLSPLHF.

With respect to this clonotype: One base away lies a much larger clone, so this may be a sequencing read error. V is TRBV29-1 and J is TRBJ2-1; TRBD2 is a possible D gene (6 bases). The V gene's germline CDR1 is SQVTM and CDR2 ANQGSEA. V was pared by 3 bases and J by 4 bases, with 13 bases between. The CDR3 loop spans 14 amino acids. For the CDR3, the DNA is TGCAGCGTTGATAGACTAGTGGCATACAATGAGCAGTTCTTC. Translating it yields CSVDRLVAYNEQFF.